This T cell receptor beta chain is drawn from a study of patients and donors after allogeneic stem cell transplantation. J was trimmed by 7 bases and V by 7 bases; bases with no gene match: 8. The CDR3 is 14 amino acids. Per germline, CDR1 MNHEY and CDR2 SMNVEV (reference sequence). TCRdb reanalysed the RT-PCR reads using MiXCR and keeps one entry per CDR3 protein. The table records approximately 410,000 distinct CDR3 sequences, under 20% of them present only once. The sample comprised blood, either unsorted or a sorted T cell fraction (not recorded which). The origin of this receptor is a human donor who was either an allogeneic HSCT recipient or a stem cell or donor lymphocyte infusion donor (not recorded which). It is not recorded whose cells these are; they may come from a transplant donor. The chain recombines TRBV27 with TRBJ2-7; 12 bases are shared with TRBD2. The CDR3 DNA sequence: TGTGCCAGCACCTCGGGACTAGCGGGTAATGAGCAGTACTTC. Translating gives CASTSGLAGNEQYF.